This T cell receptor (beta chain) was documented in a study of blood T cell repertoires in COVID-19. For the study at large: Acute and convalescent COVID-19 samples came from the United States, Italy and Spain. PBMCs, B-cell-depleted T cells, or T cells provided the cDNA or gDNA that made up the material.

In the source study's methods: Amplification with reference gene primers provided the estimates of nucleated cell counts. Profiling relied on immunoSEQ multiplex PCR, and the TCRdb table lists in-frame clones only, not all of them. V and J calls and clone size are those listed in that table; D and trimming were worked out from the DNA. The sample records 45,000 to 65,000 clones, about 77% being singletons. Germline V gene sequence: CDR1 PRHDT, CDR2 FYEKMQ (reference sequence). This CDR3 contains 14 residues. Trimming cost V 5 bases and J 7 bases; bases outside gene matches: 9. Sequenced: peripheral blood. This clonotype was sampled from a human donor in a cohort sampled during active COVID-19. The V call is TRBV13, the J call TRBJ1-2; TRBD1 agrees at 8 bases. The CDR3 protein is CASSLGTGVFGYTF. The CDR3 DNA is TGTGCCAGCAGCCTGGGGACAGGTGTTTTTGGCTACACCTTC.